The 20 T cell receptor beta chains in this list originate from one sample, sequenced in a study of blood T cell repertoires in COVID-19 (TCRdb year 2020). Library creation used the immunoSEQ multiplex PCR assay. Held by TCRdb, this immuneACCESS table contains in-frame sequences only and omits some clones. Under half of the omission traces to an unresolved V gene where checked; the cause of the rest is unknown. The sample data list approximately 130,000 clones, and approximately 87% of these were observed just once. The top ten clones comprise 6% to 8.5% of the sample. The sequencing sample was made of peripheral blood. The receptors derive from a man aged 50-59 years with acute or convalescent COVID-19.

The chain couples TRBV15 to TRBJ2-1; D not certain. V gave up 8 bases and J gave up 0 bases, with 14 bases separating them. This CDR3 has 15 residues. Germline CDR1 and CDR2: LNHNV and YYDKDF (reference sequence). The CDR3 sequence is CATSPVPSSYNEQFF. CDR3 in DNA: TGTGCCACCTCTCCGGTCCCGAGCTCCTACAATGAGCAGTTCTTC.

This chain uses TRBV24-1 with TRBJ1-2; 7 bases match TRBD1. CDR3 length: 14 amino acids. V shed 9 bases, J shed 6 bases, and the junction held 12 bases outside the gene matches. CDR1 is KGHDR, CDR2 SFDVKD, per germline. The CDR3 spells CATAKPRQGDGYTF. CDR3 coding DNA: TGTGCCACCGCCAAGCCCAGACAGGGCGATGGCTACACCTTC.

The rearrangement links TRBV25-1 to TRBJ2-1; 7 bases map to TRBD2. The germline V gene has CDR1 MGHDK and CDR2 SYGVNS. The CDR3 runs to 12 residues. Unmatched junction bases numbered 8, after V lost 6 bases and J lost 12 bases. CDR3 protein: CASRRAGTGQFF. The CDR3 DNA reads as TGTGCCAGCAGGAGAGCGGGGACGGGGCAGTTCTTC.

This rearrangement joins TRBV6-5 to TRBJ1-1, with D perhaps TRBD1 (6 bases). The V and J ends lost 0 bases and 5 bases respectively, with 13 bases between them. This CDR3 comprises 15 residues. From germline, CDR1 is MNHEY and CDR2 SVGAGI. CDR3 bases: TGTGCCAGCAGTTACTCGACGGGGGGCGGTACTGAAGCTTTCTTT. This sequence encodes CASSYSTGGGTEAFF.

The chain links TRBV7-2 to TRBJ2-6; D possibly corresponds to TRBD2 (6 bases). The CDR3 extends over 14 amino acids. Germline-derived CDR1 and CDR2 are SGHTA and FQGNSA. The V and J ends lost 5 bases and 5 bases respectively, with 10 bases between them. CDR3 protein: CASSGGPRANVLTF. CDR3 coding DNA: TGTGCCAGCAGCGGAGGGCCCAGGGCCAACGTCCTGACTTTC.

This chain connects TRBV9 to TRBJ2-1; TRBD1 aligns across 11 bases. Trimming took 3 bases from V and 2 from J; bases not matched to a gene: 4. CDR1 and CDR2 (germline): SGDLS, YYNGEE. This CDR3 is built from 16 residues. CDR3 DNA: TGTGCCAGCAGCGGACCGGGACAGGGGGCCTACAATGAGCAGTTCTTC. It yields the protein CASSGPGQGAYNEQFF.

V usage is TRBV19 and J usage is TRBJ2-7; 9 bases match TRBD2. Trimming cost V 1 base and J 4 bases; bases outside gene matches: 2. CDR3 length: 14 amino acids. Germline CDR1 is LNHDA and CDR2 is SQIVND (reference sequence). This chain's CDR3 is CASSIATSGYEQYF. DNA for the CDR3: TGTGCCAGTAGTATAGCTACTAGCGGGTACGAGCAGTACTTC.

This clone has only one observation. The chain carries TRBV12-3 or TRBV12-4 and TRBJ2-3; unclear D gene. Trimming took off 1 base at V and 11 bases at J, with 10 bases between the two ends. This CDR3 is built from 12 residues. The CDR3 here is CASSLGWARQYF. The DNA of the CDR3 is TGTGCCAGCAGTTTAGGTTGGGCGAGGCAGTATTTT.

The V gene is TRBV9, the J gene TRBJ2-3; 10 nucleotides line up with TRBD2. This CDR3 comprises 17 residues. Germline CDR1 SGDLS, CDR2 YYNGEE. Trimming cost V 0 bases and J 2 bases; bases outside gene matches: 6. The CDR3 coding sequence is TGTGCCAGCAGCGTAGGTGGAGCGGGAGGGCCCACAGATACGCAGTATTTT. This translates into CASSVGGAGGPTDTQYF.

The rearrangement links TRBV5-5 to TRBJ2-7; 9 bases are a match to TRBD1. The CDR3 loop spans 14 amino acids. Germline V CDR1 and CDR2: SGHKS, YYEKEE (reference sequence). V lost 2 bases to trimming and J lost 1 base; unmatched junction nucleotides: 1. CDR3 protein: CASSFGTGSYEQYF. In DNA, the CDR3 is TGTGCCAGCAGCTTTGGGACAGGGTCCTACGAGCAGTACTTC. The whole variable domain, filled in from reference TRBV5-5 and TRBJ2-7, reads DAGVTQSPTHLIKTRGQQVTLRCSPISGHKSVSWYQQVLGQGPQFIFQYYEKEERGRGNFPDRFSARQFPNYSSELNVNALLLGDSALYLCASSFGTGSYEQYFGPGTRLTVT.

This clone was counted between two and nine times. The chain couples TRBV5-6 to TRBJ2-7; a possible D gene is TRBD1 (6 bases). The V gene's germline CDR1 is SGHDT and CDR2 YYEEEE. The V end was cut by 4 bases, the J end by 4 bases, with 18 bases between. The CDR3 loop spans 15 amino acids. The CDR3 here is CASSTLQGNKYEQYF. The CDR3 DNA reads as TGTGCCAGCAGCACACTTCAGGGGAATAAGTACGAGCAGTACTTC.

This clone is a singleton in its sample. The chain links TRBV11-3 to TRBJ1-2; no definite D call. Germline V gene sequence: CDR1 SGHNT, CDR2 YENEEA. V dropped 0 bases and J dropped 2 bases, with 13 bases sitting between them. CDR3 size: 16 residues. CDR3: CASSLEGRQANYGYTF. The CDR3 DNA sequence: TGTGCCAGCAGCTTAGAGGGGAGGCAGGCAAACTATGGCTACACCTTC.

The rearrangement uses TRBV19 and TRBJ2-1; 10 positions match TRBD2. Germline V CDR1 and CDR2: LNHDA, SQIVND (reference sequence). With 6 bases clipped from V and 5 bases from J, the junction kept 7 bases outside the gene matches. The CDR3 length is 15 residues. The CDR3 sequence: CASSTLAGEDNEQFF. CDR3 DNA sequence: TGTGCCAGTAGCACTCTAGCGGGAGAGGACAATGAGCAGTTCTTC. The variable domain in full, with the rest retrieved from reference TRBV19 and TRBJ2-1, is DGGITQSPKYLFRKEGQNVTLSCEQNLNHDAMYWYRQDPGQGLRLIYYSQIVNDFQKGDIAEGYSVSREKKESFPLTVTSAQKNPTAFYLCASSTLAGEDNEQFFGPGTRLTVL.

The gene calls are TRBV3-1 (or the pseudogene TRBV3-2) and TRBJ2-7; D possibly corresponds to TRBD2 (6 bases). CDR3 length: 15 residues. The V gene's germline CDR1 is LGHDT and CDR2 YNNKEL (reference sequence). With 3 bases removed from V and 0 bases from J, the gap between germline ends came to 12 bases. CDR3 residues: CASSHGGKNSYEQYF. CDR3 DNA: TGTGCCAGCAGCCACGGCGGGAAAAACTCCTACGAGCAGTACTTC.

V usage is TRBV9 and J usage is TRBJ2-7, with 7 bases fitting TRBD2. The CDR3 has 15 amino acids. Germline lookup yields CDR1 SGDLS and CDR2 YYNGEE. Trimming cost V 4 bases and J 3 bases; bases outside gene matches: 10. Written as DNA, the CDR3 is TGTGCCAGCAGCCCCGGGTGGGCGGGAGTCTACGAGCAGTACTTC. Its protein is CASSPGWAGVYEQYF.

J is TRBJ1-2 and V is TRBV2; D perhaps matches TRBD1 (5 bases). From germline, CDR1 is SNHLY and CDR2 FYNNEI. V lost 4 bases to trimming and J lost 8 bases, with 14 bases between them. The CDR3 runs 13 residues. CDR3 coding DNA: TGTGCCAGCAGTGGGCAAGCAGGGTCAGGCTACACCTTC. This gives the protein CASSGQAGSGYTF.

The chain has TRBV4-2 and TRBJ1-2, with 8 bases lining up with TRBD1. Trimming took 1 base from V and 6 from J; bases not matched to a gene: 10. The CDR3 is 16 amino acids. CDR1 and CDR2 (germline): LGHNA, YNFKEQ. Here the CDR3 reads CASSQVGQGRNDGYTF. CDR3 DNA: TGTGCCAGCAGCCAAGTTGGACAGGGACGGAATGATGGCTACACCTTC.

J is TRBJ1-2 and V is TRBV6-6; 7 bases line up with TRBD1. After removal of 2 bases from V and 3 bases from J, the junction contained 6 bases not matched to a gene. The germline V gene has CDR1 MNHNY and CDR2 SVGAGI (reference sequence). CDR3 size: 15 residues. The CDR3 bases are TGTGCCAGCAGTTACGGTGACGACAGGGACTATGGCTACACCTTC. Translated, it gives CASSYGDDRDYGYTF.

The rearrangement uses TRBV27 and TRBJ2-2, with TRBD2 as a possible D gene (5 bases). The CDR3 extends over 16 amino acids. Trimming cost V 0 bases and J 5 bases, with 13 bases left between them. Per the germline V gene, CDR1 is MNHEY and CDR2 is SMNVEV (reference sequence). The DNA for the CDR3 is TGTGCCAGCAGTTTATCTGGTTTGAGCGGTACCGGGGAGCTGTTTTTT. It is translated as CASSLSGLSGTGELFF.

The rearrangement links TRBV7-9 to TRBJ2-1; 10 positions match TRBD1. Per the germline V gene, CDR1 is SEHNR and CDR2 is FQNEAQ (reference sequence). The trim removed 6 bases at V and 0 bases at J, leaving 5 bases unmatched. The CDR3 covers 16 residues. CDR3 sequence reads: CASRSGQGFSYNEQFF. The CDR3 bases are TGTGCCAGCAGGTCGGGACAGGGGTTCTCCTACAATGAGCAGTTCTTC.